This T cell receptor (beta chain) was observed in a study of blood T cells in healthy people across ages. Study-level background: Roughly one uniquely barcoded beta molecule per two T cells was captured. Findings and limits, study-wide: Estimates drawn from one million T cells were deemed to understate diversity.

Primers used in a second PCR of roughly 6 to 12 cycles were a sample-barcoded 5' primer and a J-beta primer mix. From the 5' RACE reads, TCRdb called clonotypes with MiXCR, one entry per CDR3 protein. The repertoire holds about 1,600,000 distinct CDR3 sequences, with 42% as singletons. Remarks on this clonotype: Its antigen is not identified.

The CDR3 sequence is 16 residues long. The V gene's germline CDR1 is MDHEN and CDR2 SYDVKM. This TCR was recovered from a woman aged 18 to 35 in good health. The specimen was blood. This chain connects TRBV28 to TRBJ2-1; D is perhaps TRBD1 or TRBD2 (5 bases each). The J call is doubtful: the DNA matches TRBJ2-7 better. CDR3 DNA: TGTGCCAGCAGTTTGGAGGCGGCCAGGGTCTACAATGAGCAGTACTTC. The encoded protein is CASSLEAARVYNEQYF.